These 30 T cell receptor beta chains originate from one sample sequenced in a study of T-cell reconstitution after alpha-beta-depleted transplantation in children. Molecular barcoding with unique molecular identifiers was used for the TCRbeta library. TCRdb fed the PCR reads into MiXCR, producing one record per CDR3 protein. The sample lists over 550,000 distinct CDR3 sequences, 8% to 11% occurring once. The input for sequencing was PBMCs from the stem cell graft donor, taken from the stem cell graft. These receptors were taken from a human donor who donated a stem cell graft to a child with acute myeloid leukemia.

The V and J genes are TRBV27 and TRBJ2-1; 7 bases fit TRBD2. Per the germline V gene, CDR1 is MNHEY and CDR2 is SMNVEV (reference sequence). V lost 11 bases to trimming and J lost 7 bases; unmatched junction nucleotides: 26. The CDR3 has 18 amino acids. Written as DNA, the CDR3 is TGTGCCCTCTGTTTAGGAAATCGACCAGCGGGAAGATGGAATGAGCAGTTCTTC. This sequence encodes CALCLGNRPAGRWNEQFF.

This clonotype was seen only a few times. The chain couples TRBV27 to TRBJ2-1; D uncertain. The CDR3 is 15 amino acids. Germline V gene data show CDR1 as MNHEY and CDR2 as SMNVEV (reference sequence). With 2 bases removed from V and 5 bases from J, the gap between germline ends came to 13 bases. CDR3 sequence (DNA): TGTGCCAGCAGTTTAAGTCTCGGGCGGAACAATGAGCAGTTCTTC. Amino acid sequence: CASSLSLGRNNEQFF.

This clonotype was recorded at least ten times. This chain joins TRBV10-3 and TRBJ2-1, with 12 nucleotides matching TRBD2. The CDR3 totals 16 residues. Germline V CDR1 and CDR2: ENHRY, SYGVKD. V trimming: 0 bases; J trimming: 12 bases; junction bases outside the gene matches: 9. CDR3 sequence: CAISESSASGRAGQFF. CDR3 nucleotide sequence: TGTGCCATCAGTGAGTCGTCTGCTAGCGGGAGGGCCGGGCAGTTCTTC.

V gene TRBV7-9 combines with J gene TRBJ1-1; no definite D call. The germline gives CDR1 SEHNR, CDR2 FQNEAQ (reference sequence). This CDR3 comprises 13 residues. With 6 bases removed from V and 3 bases from J, the gap between germline ends came to 11 bases. CDR3 sequence reads: CASSTLGYTEAFF. In DNA, the CDR3 is TGTGCCAGCAGTACCTTAGGGTACACTGAAGCTTTCTTT.

This clonotype was counted ten times or more. The CDR3 nucleotides read TGTGCCAGCAGCCCCAGCGGAGGGCCTGAGCAGTTCTTC. This gives the protein CASSPSGGPEQFF. The chain employs TRBV11-2 and TRBJ2-1, with D possibly matching TRBD2 (6 bases). CDR3 length: 13 amino acids. CDR1 is SGHAT and CDR2 is FQNNGV in the germline V gene. V lost 5 bases, J lost 9 bases, and 14 bases lay in between.

The chain carries TRBV4-3 and TRBJ2-7; TRBD1 matches at 9 bases. The V gene's germline CDR1 is LGHNA and CDR2 YSLEER. CDR3 length equals 15 residues. The V segment lost 4 bases and the J segment 3 bases; nucleotides outside the gene matches: 7. The CDR3 region is CASSLRDREGYEQYF. In DNA form, the CDR3 reads TGCGCCAGCAGCCTCCGGGACAGGGAAGGCTACGAGCAGTACTTC.

In this sample, this clonotype turned up many times. V usage is TRBV12-3 or TRBV12-4 and J usage is TRBJ2-2; 7 bases fit TRBD1. The trim removed 6 bases at V and 4 bases at J, leaving 5 bases unmatched. The CDR3 extends over 14 amino acids. CDR3 in DNA: TGTGCCAGCAGGCCCGGGACAGCCACCGGGGAGCTGTTTTTT. As protein: CASRPGTATGELFF.

The V gene is TRBV9, the J gene TRBJ1-5, with D maybe TRBD1 (5 bases). Germline CDR1 SGDLS, CDR2 YYNGEE. Trimming shortened V by 0 bases and J by 2 bases, and 9 bases separated the two germline ends. This CDR3 contains 15 residues. The CDR3 region is CASSVGQGRNQPQHF. DNA of the CDR3: TGTGCCAGCAGCGTAGGCCAGGGTCGCAATCAGCCCCAGCATTTT. Full variable domain (rest looked up from reference TRBV9 and TRBJ1-5): DSGVTQTPKHLITATGQRVTLRCSPRSGDLSVYWYQQSLDQGLQFLIQYYNGEERAKGNILERFSAQQFPDLHSELNLSSLELGDSALYFCASSVGQGRNQPQHFGDGTRLSIL.

V is TRBV20-1 and J is TRBJ2-5, with 8 nucleotides matching TRBD2. Germline CDR1 and CDR2: DFQATT and SNEGSKA (reference sequence). J was trimmed by 4 bases and V by 6 bases; bases with no gene match: 7. The CDR3 has 13 amino acids. The CDR3 loop is CSARTGLAETQYF. CDR3 nucleotides: TGCAGTGCCCGGACCGGACTAGCAGAGACCCAGTACTTC.

The genes are TRBV12-3 or TRBV12-4 and TRBJ2-1, with 7 bases aligning to TRBD2. The trim removed 6 bases at V and 5 bases at J, leaving 7 bases unmatched. The CDR3 extends over 14 amino acids. The CDR3 DNA sequence: TGTGCCAGCAGACCCGAACTAGCGAACAATGAGCAGTTCTTC. This encodes CASRPELANNEQFF.

This clonotype has only a few counts. The gene calls are TRBV4-3 and TRBJ2-3, with 13 positions matching TRBD2. The CDR3 has 17 residues. From germline, CDR1 is LGHNA and CDR2 YSLEER. V lost 1 base and J lost 6; bases outside the gene matches: 7. CDR3 sequence (DNA): TGCGCCAGCAGCCAAGGTGTTGGACTAGCGGGAGTGGATACGCAGTATTTT. Its translation: CASSQGVGLAGVDTQYF.

There are many counts of this clonotype. The V gene is TRBV30, the J gene TRBJ2-7, with a tentative D call TRBD2 (6 bases). The CDR3 is made up of 14 amino acids. Looked up from germline, CDR1 is GTSNPN and CDR2 is SVGIG (reference sequence). The ends were cut back, 3 bases at V and 5 bases at J, with 17 bases in the middle. CDR3 region: CAWSTGLGVDEQYF. The DNA for the CDR3 is TGTGCCTGGAGCACGGGACTCGGGGTCGACGAGCAGTACTTC. Variable domain in full (rest from reference TRBV30 and TRBJ2-7): SQTIHQWPATLVQPVGSPLSLECTVEGTSNPNLYWYRQAAGRGLQLLFYSVGIGQISSEVPQNLSASRPQDRQFILSSKKLLLSDSGFYLCAWSTGLGVDEQYFGPGTRLTVT.

At least ten counts were recorded for this clonotype. The gene calls are TRBV18 and TRBJ1-1; no reliable D call. Germline lookup yields CDR1 KGHSH and CDR2 LQKENI. This CDR3 comprises 12 residues. The ends were cut back, 2 bases at V and 10 bases at J, with 11 bases in the middle. The CDR3 here is CASSPDARGAFF. CDR3 bases: TGTGCCAGCTCACCAGACGCTCGGGGAGCTTTCTTT.

The chain is built from TRBV5-1 and TRBJ2-1; 7 bases fit TRBD1. From germline, CDR1 is SGHRS and CDR2 YFSETQ. Trimming took 2 bases from V and 6 from J; bases not matched to a gene: 8. The CDR3 runs to 15 residues. CDR3: CASSFIATGFNEQFF. Written as DNA, the CDR3 is TGCGCCAGCAGCTTTATCGCGACAGGGTTCAATGAGCAGTTCTTC.

This clonotype has at least ten counts. The rearrangement uses TRBV11-1 and TRBJ2-2; 14 nucleotides match TRBD2. This CDR3 spans 19 amino acids. The ends lost 6 bases at V and 0 bases at J; junction bases unmatched: 9. Germline V lookup: CDR1 SGHAT, CDR2 FQDESV (reference sequence). Written as DNA, the CDR3 is TGTGCCAGCAGACCCACCGGGACTAGCGGGAGACCGAACACCGGGGAGCTGTTTTTT. This sequence encodes CASRPTGTSGRPNTGELFF. Full variable domain (outside the CDR3, taken from reference TRBV11-1 and TRBJ2-2): EAEVAQSPRYKITEKSQAVAFWCDPISGHATLYWYRQILGQGPELLVQFQDESVVDDSQLPKDRFSAERLKGVDSTLKIQPAELGDSAMYLCASRPTGTSGRPNTGELFFGEGSRLTVL.

This clonotype was recorded at least ten times. V is TRBV5-1 and J is TRBJ2-3; TRBD1 matches at 10 bases. The CDR3 runs 16 residues. J gave up 3 bases and V 2 bases, and 6 bases lay outside the gene matches. Germline V gene sequence: CDR1 SGHRS, CDR2 YFSETQ. The CDR3 coding sequence is TGCGCCAGCAGCTTTATGGACAGGGGGTCAACAGATACGCAGTATTTT. It encodes CASSFMDRGSTDTQYF.

This rearrangement joins TRBV28 to TRBJ1-4; no clear D. CDR1 and CDR2 (germline): MDHEN, SYDVKM. V gave up 2 bases and J gave up 8 bases, with 6 bases separating them. CDR3 length equals 12 residues. CDR3 DNA: TGTGCCAGCAGTTTAGGATGGGAAAAACTGTTTTTT. Translated, it gives CASSLGWEKLFF.

This clonotype appeared many times. The chain recombines TRBV20-1 with TRBJ2-3; 7 bases are a match to TRBD2. Germline V lookup: CDR1 DFQATT, CDR2 SNEGSKA (reference sequence). The V segment lost 2 bases and the J segment 5 bases; nucleotides outside the gene matches: 7. This CDR3 spans 14 amino acids. CDR3 coding DNA: TGCAGTGCTAGACCAACTAGCGCGGGAGATACGCAGTATTTT. It codes for CSARPTSAGDTQYF.

In this sample, this clonotype turned up many times. J is TRBJ2-5 and V is TRBV20-1; D may be TRBD1 or TRBD2 (5 bases each). Trimming removed 3 bases at V and 2 bases at J, with 10 bases between. The V gene's germline CDR1 is DFQATT and CDR2 SNEGSKA (reference sequence). This CDR3 is 13 amino acids long. CDR3 loop: CSASGGKQETQYF. CDR3 DNA sequence: TGCAGTGCTAGTGGGGGAAAACAAGAGACCCAGTACTTC.

This clonotype was seen a few times. J is TRBJ2-7 and V is TRBV5-5, with a tentative D call TRBD2 (5 bases). Germline V gene lookup returns CDR1 SGHKS and CDR2 YYEKEE (reference sequence). The CDR3 has 14 residues. V lost 7 bases and J lost 0, with 14 bases in between. CDR3 sequence (DNA): TGTGCCAGCGGCGAGGGCAGGAGCTCCTACGAGCAGTACTTC. Amino acids: CASGEGRSSYEQYF.

This clonotype was seen ten or more times. CDR3 sequence reads: CASSLVTGSYTDTQYF. The CDR3 DNA reads as TGCGCCAGCAGCTTGGTCACAGGTTCTTACACAGATACGCAGTATTTT. The chain is built from TRBV5-1 and TRBJ2-3; TRBD1 might be the D (5 bases). Per the germline V gene, CDR1 is SGHRS and CDR2 is YFSETQ. CDR3 length equals 16 residues. V was pared by 0 bases and J by 2 bases, with 13 bases between. The full variable domain, its missing parts supplied by reference TRBV5-1 and TRBJ2-3, is KAGVTQTPRYLIKTRGQQVTLSCSPISGHRSVSWYQQTPGQGLQFLFEYFSETQRNKGNFPGRFSGRQFSNSRSEMNVSTLELGDSALYLCASSLVTGSYTDTQYFGPGTRLTVL.

This clonotype occurred many times. V is TRBV15 and J is TRBJ1-4; D perhaps matches TRBD1 (6 bases). V dropped 1 base and J dropped 3 bases, with 9 bases sitting between them. Germline V lookup: CDR1 LNHNV, CDR2 YYDKDF (reference sequence). CDR3 length: 15 residues. The CDR3 reads CATSRVRTANEKLFF. CDR3 sequence (DNA): TGTGCCACCAGCAGAGTAAGGACAGCTAATGAAAAACTGTTTTTT.

This clonotype was counted only a few times. V usage is TRBV29-1 and J usage is TRBJ1-2; tentative D call: TRBD1 (5 bases). The CDR3 loop spans 15 amino acids. Per the germline V gene, CDR1 is SQVTM and CDR2 is ANQGSEA. The germline V and J ends were trimmed by 6 bases and 0 bases, with 17 bases remaining between them. Written as DNA, the CDR3 is TGCAGCGTAATAGACTCGGGACGGACTAACTATGGCTACACCTTC. It encodes CSVIDSGRTNYGYTF.

This clonotype has at least ten counts. The rearrangement uses TRBV3-1 and TRBJ1-5; D is undetermined. CDR3 length: 15 amino acids. Germline V gene data show CDR1 as LGHDT and CDR2 as YNNKEL (reference sequence). V was trimmed by 0 bases and J by 5 bases, leaving 11 bases between them. DNA of the CDR3: TGTGCCAGCAGCCAAGATCGAGGGAGAGATCAGCCCCAGCATTTT. Protein sequence: CASSQDRGRDQPQHF.

The gene calls are TRBV20-1 and TRBJ1-2; D unresolved. Between the trimmed V and J ends, which lost 6 bases and 4 bases, there was a span of 12 bases. There are 12 residues in the CDR3. CDR1 is DFQATT, CDR2 SNEGSKA, per germline (reference sequence). CDR3 DNA: TGCAGTGCGGACGGCCTTCTCTATGGCTACACCTTC. It specifies CSADGLLYGYTF.

This clonotype was seen only a few times. CDR3 sequence reads: CASSLSGTAQAFF. CDR3 nucleotide sequence: TGTGCCAGCAGCTTATCAGGGACTGCCCAAGCTTTCTTT. This chain uses TRBV7-3 with TRBJ1-1; the D gene is possibly TRBD1 (5 bases). The CDR3 consists of 13 residues. Trimming removed 2 bases from V and 9 bases from J, with 13 bases in between. CDR1 and CDR2 from the germline V gene are SGHTA and FQGTGA.

The DNA for the CDR3 is TGTGCCAGCACCGACAGCGGGAGGCAGGAGACCCAGTACTTC. This translates into CASTDSGRQETQYF. This chain connects TRBV12-3 or TRBV12-4 to TRBJ2-5, with TRBD2 identical over 9 bases. The trim removed 7 bases at V and 5 bases at J, leaving 8 bases unmatched. The CDR3 runs 14 residues.

This clonotype has just a few counts. The rearrangement uses TRBV25-1 and TRBJ1-6; D gene ambiguous. Trimming left V 6 bases short and J 8 bases short, with 8 bases between. CDR1 MGHDK and CDR2 SYGVNS come from the germline V gene. There are 12 residues in the CDR3. In nucleotides, the CDR3 is TGTGCCAGCAGAGAGGGAGATTCACCCCTCCACTTT. As protein: CASREGDSPLHF.

The table lists this clonotype with a count of one. The V call is TRBV5-1, the J call TRBJ2-3; the D is unclear. The CDR3 sequence is 13 residues long. V was trimmed by 5 bases and J by 2 bases, leaving 9 bases between them. Per the germline V gene, CDR1 is SGHRS and CDR2 is YFSETQ. The CDR3 sequence: CASSQADTDTQYF. The CDR3 region has the DNA TGCGCCAGCAGTCAAGCAGACACAGATACGCAGTATTTT. The whole variable domain, filled in from reference TRBV5-1 and TRBJ2-3, reads KAGVTQTPRYLIKTRGQQVTLSCSPISGHRSVSWYQQTPGQGLQFLFEYFSETQRNKGNFPGRFSGRQFSNSRSEMNVSTLELGDSALYLCASSQADTDTQYFGPGTRLTVL.

The chain recombines TRBV20-1 with TRBJ1-1; D is ambiguous. The CDR3 has 13 residues. Between the trimmed V and J ends, which lost 1 base and 1 base, there was a span of 7 bases. Germline CDR1 DFQATT, CDR2 SNEGSKA (reference sequence). As DNA, the CDR3 is TGCAGTGCTAGAGTTCGGGGGAACACTGAAGCTTTCTTT. Amino acids: CSARVRGNTEAFF.